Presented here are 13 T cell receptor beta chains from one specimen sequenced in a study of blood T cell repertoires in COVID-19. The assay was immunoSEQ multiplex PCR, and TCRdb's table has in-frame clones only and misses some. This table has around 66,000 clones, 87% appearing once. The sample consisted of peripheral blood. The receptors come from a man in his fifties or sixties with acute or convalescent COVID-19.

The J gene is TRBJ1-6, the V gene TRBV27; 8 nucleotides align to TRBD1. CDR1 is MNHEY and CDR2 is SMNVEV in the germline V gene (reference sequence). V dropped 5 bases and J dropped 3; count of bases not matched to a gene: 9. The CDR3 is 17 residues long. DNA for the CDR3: TGTGCCAGCAGTCAGGGGGCAGGGTTGGGCTATAATTCACCCCTCCACTTT. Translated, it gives CASSQGAGLGYNSPLHF.

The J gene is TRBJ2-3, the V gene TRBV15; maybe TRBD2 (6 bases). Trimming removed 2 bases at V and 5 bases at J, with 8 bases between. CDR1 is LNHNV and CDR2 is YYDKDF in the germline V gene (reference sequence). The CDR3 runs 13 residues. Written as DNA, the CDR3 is TGTGCCACCAGCAGACGGCGGGGAGATACGCAGTATTTT. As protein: CATSRRRGDTQYF.

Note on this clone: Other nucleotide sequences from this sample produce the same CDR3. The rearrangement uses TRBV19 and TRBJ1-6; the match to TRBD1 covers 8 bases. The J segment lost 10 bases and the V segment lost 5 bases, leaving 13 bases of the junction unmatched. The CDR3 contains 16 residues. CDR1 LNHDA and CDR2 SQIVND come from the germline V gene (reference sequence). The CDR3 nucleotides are TGTGCCAGTAGTCGTTCTCGAGACAGGGGTAACTCACCCCTCCACTTT. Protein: CASSRSRDRGNSPLHF.

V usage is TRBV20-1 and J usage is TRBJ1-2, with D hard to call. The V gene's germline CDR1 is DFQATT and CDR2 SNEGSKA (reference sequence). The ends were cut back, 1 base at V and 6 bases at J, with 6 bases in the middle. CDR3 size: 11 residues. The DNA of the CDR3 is TGCAGTGCTAGAGTGGAGAATGGCTACACCTTC. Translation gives CSARVENGYTF.

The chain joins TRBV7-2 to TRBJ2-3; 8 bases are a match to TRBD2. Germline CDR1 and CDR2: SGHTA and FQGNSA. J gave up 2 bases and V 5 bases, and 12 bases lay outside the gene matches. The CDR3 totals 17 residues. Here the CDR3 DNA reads TGTGCCAGCAGCCCTTGGGTAGCGGGGACCTACACAGATACGCAGTATTTT. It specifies CASSPWVAGTYTDTQYF.

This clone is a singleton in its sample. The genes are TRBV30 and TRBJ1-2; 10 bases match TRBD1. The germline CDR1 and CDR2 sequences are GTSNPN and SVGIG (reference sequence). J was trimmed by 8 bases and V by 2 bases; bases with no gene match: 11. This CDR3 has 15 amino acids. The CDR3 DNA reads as TGTGCCTGGAGTAAATTTTCGGACAGGGGGAAAGGCTACACCTTC. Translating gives CAWSKFSDRGKGYTF.

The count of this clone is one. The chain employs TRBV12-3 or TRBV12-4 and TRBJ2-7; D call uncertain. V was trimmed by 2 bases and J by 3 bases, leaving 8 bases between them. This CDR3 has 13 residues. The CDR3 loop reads CASSLKAYYEQYF. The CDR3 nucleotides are TGTGCCAGCAGTTTAAAAGCTTACTACGAGCAGTACTTC.

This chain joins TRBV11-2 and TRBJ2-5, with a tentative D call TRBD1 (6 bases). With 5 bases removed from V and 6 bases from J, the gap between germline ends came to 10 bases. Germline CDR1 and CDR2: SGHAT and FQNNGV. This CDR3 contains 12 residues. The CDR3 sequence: CASSPWGQTQYF. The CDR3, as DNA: TGTGCCAGCAGCCCTTGGGGGCAGACCCAGTACTTC. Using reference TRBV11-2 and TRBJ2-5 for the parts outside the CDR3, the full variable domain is EAGVAQSPRYKIIEKRQSVAFWCNPISGHATLYWYQQILGQGPKLLIQFQNNGVVDDSQLPKDRFSAERLKGVDSTLKIQPAKLEDSAVYLCASSPWGQTQYFGPGTRLLVL.

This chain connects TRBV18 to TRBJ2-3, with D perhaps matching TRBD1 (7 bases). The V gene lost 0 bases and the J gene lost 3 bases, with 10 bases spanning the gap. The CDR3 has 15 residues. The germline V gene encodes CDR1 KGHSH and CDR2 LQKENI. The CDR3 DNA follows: TGTGCCAGCTCACCACCCCAGGGGGGTACAGATACGCAGTATTTT. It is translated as CASSPPQGGTDTQYF.

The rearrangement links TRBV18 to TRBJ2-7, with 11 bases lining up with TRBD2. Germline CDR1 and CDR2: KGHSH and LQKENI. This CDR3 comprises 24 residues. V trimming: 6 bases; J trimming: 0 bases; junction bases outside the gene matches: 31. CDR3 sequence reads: CASSSFSERGGYSTSGGTSYEQYF. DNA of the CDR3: TGTGCCAGCTCCAGTTTCTCGGAGAGGGGCGGGTACTCTACTAGCGGGGGAACCTCCTACGAGCAGTACTTC.

The DNA of the CDR3 is TGTGCCAGCAGACCCGAGGCCAGCTACGAGCAGTACTTC. It encodes CASRPEASYEQYF. The chain recombines TRBV6-6 with TRBJ2-7; no clear D. CDR3 length: 13 amino acids. Germline loops: CDR1 MNHNY, CDR2 SVGAGI (reference sequence). Trimming removed 6 bases at V and 3 bases at J, with 12 bases between.

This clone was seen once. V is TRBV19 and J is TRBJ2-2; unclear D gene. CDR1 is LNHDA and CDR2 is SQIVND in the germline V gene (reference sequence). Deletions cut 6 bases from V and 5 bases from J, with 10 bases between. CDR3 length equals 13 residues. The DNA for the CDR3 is TGTGCCAGTAGCCCACTTAATACCGGGGAGCTGTTTTTT. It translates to CASSPLNTGELFF.

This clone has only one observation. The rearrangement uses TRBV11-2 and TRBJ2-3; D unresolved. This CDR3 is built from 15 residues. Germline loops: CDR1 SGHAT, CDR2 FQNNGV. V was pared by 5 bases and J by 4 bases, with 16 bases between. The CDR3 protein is CASSPVLLPADTQYF. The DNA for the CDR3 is TGTGCCAGCAGCCCGGTTTTATTACCTGCAGATACGCAGTATTTT.